Listed here are 16 T cell receptor beta chains from one sample, sequenced in a study of OX40 agonist ivuxolimab in advanced cancers. Generated by immunoSEQ multiplex PCR, the TCRdb table keeps only in-frame clones and is missing some. The table shows 90,000 to 100,000 clones, with about 96% occurring only once. Sequences were derived from CD4+ or CD8+ T cells sorted from blood, sampled in a trial of the OX40 agonist ivuxolimab. The receptor set was obtained from an adult with an advanced solid tumor such as melanoma, head and neck, liver or kidney cancer.

This clone was recorded only once. The chain combines TRBV19 with TRBJ2-5, with TRBD2 as a possible D gene (5 bases). Germline V lookup: CDR1 LNHDA, CDR2 SQIVND (reference sequence). Trimming removed 4 bases from V and 1 base from J, with 13 bases in between. This CDR3 region has 15 residues. The CDR3 reads CASSTRAAPQETQYF. CDR3 bases: TGTGCCAGTAGTACGCGGGCTGCCCCCCAAGAGACCCAGTACTTC.

The V and J genes are TRBV19 and TRBJ1-5; 8 bases are shared with TRBD1. Germline CDR1 LNHDA, CDR2 SQIVND (reference sequence). V was clipped by 11 bases and J by 2 bases; unmatched bases: 8. This CDR3 has 14 residues. The CDR3 bases are TGTGCCTCCCAGGGGGCTACGCGCAATCAGCCCCAGCATTTT. Translated: CASQGATRNQPQHF.

This chain joins TRBV11-2 and TRBJ2-7, with TRBD2 identical over 10 bases. The J segment lost 3 bases and the V segment lost 5 bases, leaving 7 bases of the junction unmatched. Germline V gives CDR1 SGHAT, CDR2 FQNNGV. The CDR3 contains 15 residues. The CDR3 bases are TGTGCCAGCAGCCATTCTAGCGGGGGTTACTACGAGCAGTACTTC. This sequence encodes CASSHSSGGYYEQYF.

This chain joins TRBV7-9 and TRBJ2-5, with D maybe TRBD1 (5 bases). The CDR3 extends over 13 amino acids. Germline CDR1 and CDR2: SEHNR and FQNEAQ (reference sequence). Trimming removed 3 bases from V and 2 bases from J, with 7 bases in between. CDR3 protein: CASSFQGQETQYF. The DNA for the CDR3 is TGTGCCAGCAGCTTCCAGGGACAAGAGACCCAGTACTTC.

The chain joins TRBV11-3 to TRBJ1-1; D ambiguous. Trimming removed 3 bases from V and 1 base from J, with 9 bases in between. The germline V gene encodes CDR1 SGHNT and CDR2 YENEEA. The length of the CDR3 is 14 residues. This CDR3 reads CASSLDKANTEAFF. The CDR3 DNA follows: TGTGCCAGCAGCTTGGATAAAGCGAACACTGAAGCTTTCTTT.

The CDR3 coding sequence is TGTGCCTGGCAGACCGAGGGGTATAGCAATCAGCCCCAGCATTTT. It is translated as CAWQTEGYSNQPQHF. V gene TRBV30 combines with J gene TRBJ1-5; D is perhaps TRBD1 (5 bases). The CDR3 sequence is 15 residues long. Germline values: CDR1 GTSNPN, CDR2 SVGIG (reference sequence). Between the trimmed V and J ends, which lost 5 bases and 0 bases, there was a span of 14 bases.

The rearrangement links TRBV7-8 to TRBJ2-2; TRBD2 agrees at 8 bases. The junction had 3 bases not matched to a gene; V was cut back by 5 bases and J by 1 base. The CDR3 totals 15 residues. Germline assignment: CDR1 SGHVS and CDR2 FQNEAQ. The CDR3 nucleotides read TGTGCCAGCAGCCCAAGCGGGGGGAACACCGGGGAGCTGTTTTTT. This codes for CASSPSGGNTGELFF. The variable domain in full, completed from reference TRBV7-8 and TRBJ2-2, reads GAGVSQSPRYKVAKRGQDVALRCDPISGHVSLFWYQQALGQGPEFLTYFQNEAQLDKSGLPSDRFFAERPEGSVSTLKIQRTQQEDSAVYLCASSPSGGNTGELFFGEGSRLTVL.

V gene TRBV7-9 combines with J gene TRBJ1-2; the D is unclear. Between the trimmed V and J ends, which lost 0 bases and 6 bases, there was a span of 8 bases. Germline V CDR1 and CDR2: SEHNR, FQNEAQ (reference sequence). This CDR3 has 13 residues. Here the CDR3 DNA reads TGTGCCAGCAGCTTAGCGGCGGGAAATGGCTACACCTTC. Its translation: CASSLAAGNGYTF.

The chain employs TRBV27 and TRBJ1-5; no reliable D call. V was pared by 0 bases and J by 3 bases, with 3 bases between. CDR1 MNHEY and CDR2 SMNVEV come from the germline V gene (reference sequence). The CDR3 is 13 amino acids. The CDR3, as DNA: TGTGCCAGCAGTTTATCCTACAATCAGCCCCAGCATTTT. It encodes CASSLSYNQPQHF.

The chain has TRBV7-9 and TRBJ1-1; possibly TRBD1 for D (6 bases). In germline, CDR1 is SEHNR, CDR2 FQNEAQ (reference sequence). The germline V and J ends were trimmed by 4 bases and 1 base, with 13 bases remaining between them. The CDR3 is 15 residues long. Written as DNA, the CDR3 is TGTGCCAGCAGCTCGAACAGGGAGACGAACACTGAAGCTTTCTTT. Its protein is CASSSNRETNTEAFF.

This chain links TRBV28 with TRBJ2-2; D might be TRBD1 (6 bases). The germline V gene encodes CDR1 MDHEN and CDR2 SYDVKM. The CDR3 is made up of 15 amino acids. The V and J ends lost 6 bases and 2 bases respectively, with 13 bases between them. The CDR3 coding sequence is TGTGCCAGCAGGTCGACAGGCTTCAACACCGGGGAGCTGTTTTTT. This translates into CASRSTGFNTGELFF. The full variable domain, its missing parts supplied by reference TRBV28 and TRBJ2-2, is DVKVTQSSRYLVKRTGEKVFLECVQDMDHENMFWYRQDPGLGLRLIYFSYDVKMKEKGDIPEGYSVSREKKERFSLILESASTNQTSMYLCASRSTGFNTGELFFGEGSRLTVL.

Details on this clone: The same CDR3 arises from other DNA sequences in this sample as well. The rearrangement links TRBV6-5 to TRBJ1-5; D is ambiguous. V was pared by 2 bases and J by 6 bases, with 5 bases between. The length of the CDR3 is 12 residues. Per germline, CDR1 MNHEY and CDR2 SVGAGI. Written as DNA, the CDR3 is TGTGCCAGCAGTTACCCCGGTCAGCCCCAGCATTTT. It encodes CASSYPGQPQHF.

The rearrangement joins TRBV7-9 to TRBJ2-4; D is ambiguous. From germline, CDR1 is SEHNR and CDR2 FQNEAQ (reference sequence). The CDR3 runs 14 residues. V shed 0 bases and J shed 8 bases, with 11 bases lying between them. The CDR3 DNA is TGTGCCAGCAGCTTAGCGCTTGGGAAAGACATTCAGTACTTC. Protein sequence: CASSLALGKDIQYF.

The chain joins TRBV11-2 to TRBJ2-7; D is unresolved. Trimming removed 0 bases at V and 5 bases at J, with 11 bases between. The CDR3 spans 14 residues. Germline values: CDR1 SGHAT, CDR2 FQNNGV. CDR3 protein: CASSLDSYRNEQYF. The CDR3 DNA sequence: TGTGCCAGCAGCTTAGACAGTTACCGGAACGAGCAGTACTTC. The complete variable domain, with remaining parts taken from reference TRBV11-2 and TRBJ2-7, reads EAGVAQSPRYKIIEKRQSVAFWCNPISGHATLYWYQQILGQGPKLLIQFQNNGVVDDSQLPKDRFSAERLKGVDSTLKIQPAKLEDSAVYLCASSLDSYRNEQYFGPGTRLTVT.

The chain has TRBV9 and TRBJ2-7; possible D gene TRBD2, 6 bases. Germline CDR1 is SGDLS and CDR2 is YYNGEE. Trimming stripped 3 bases from V and 0 bases from J, with 13 bases between. The CDR3 is 15 amino acids. CDR3 nucleotides: TGTGCCAGCAGCGCGGGGGACGGTTACTCCTACGAGCAGTACTTC. Its translation is CASSAGDGYSYEQYF.

Written as DNA, the CDR3 is TGCGCCAGCAGCCAAGCAACGGGGACAGGGAAGACGCATTTT. Translating it yields CASSQATGTGKTHF. The chain has TRBV4-1 and TRBJ1-5; 9 nucleotides align to TRBD1. CDR1 is MGHRA and CDR2 is YSYEKL in the germline V gene. V was pared by 1 base and J by 15 bases, with 10 bases of the junction left unmatched. The CDR3 sequence is 14 residues long.